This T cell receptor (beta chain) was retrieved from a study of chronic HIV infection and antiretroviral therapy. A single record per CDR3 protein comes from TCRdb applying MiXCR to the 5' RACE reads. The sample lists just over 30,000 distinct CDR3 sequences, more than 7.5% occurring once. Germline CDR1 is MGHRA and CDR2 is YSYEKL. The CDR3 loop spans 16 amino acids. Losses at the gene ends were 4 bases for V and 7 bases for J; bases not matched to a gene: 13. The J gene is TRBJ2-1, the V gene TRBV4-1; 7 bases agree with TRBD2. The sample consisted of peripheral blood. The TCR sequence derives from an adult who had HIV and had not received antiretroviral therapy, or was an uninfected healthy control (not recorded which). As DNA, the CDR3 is TGCGCCAGCAGCCTGGTATCACTAGCGCAGTGGAATGAGCAGTTCTTC. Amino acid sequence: CASSLVSLAQWNEQFF.